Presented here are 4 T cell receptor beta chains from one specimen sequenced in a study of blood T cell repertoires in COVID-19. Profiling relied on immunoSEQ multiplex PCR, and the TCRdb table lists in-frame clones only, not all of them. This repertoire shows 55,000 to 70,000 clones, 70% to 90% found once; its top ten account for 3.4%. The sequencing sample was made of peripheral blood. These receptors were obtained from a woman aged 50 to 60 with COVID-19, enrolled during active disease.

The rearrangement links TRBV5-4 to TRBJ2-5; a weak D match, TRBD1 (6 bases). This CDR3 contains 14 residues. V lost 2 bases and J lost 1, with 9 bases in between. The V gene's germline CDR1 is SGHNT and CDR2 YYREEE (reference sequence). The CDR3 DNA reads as TGTGCCAGCAGCTTAACAGGGTCCCAAGAGACCCAGTACTTC. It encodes CASSLTGSQETQYF.

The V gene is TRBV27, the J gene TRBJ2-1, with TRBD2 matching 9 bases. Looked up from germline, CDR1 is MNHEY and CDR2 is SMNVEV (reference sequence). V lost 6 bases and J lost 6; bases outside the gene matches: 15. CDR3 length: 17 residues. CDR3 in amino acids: CASRLMGLAGAGNEQFF. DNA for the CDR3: TGTGCCAGCAGGCTGATGGGATTAGCGGGAGCAGGCAATGAGCAGTTCTTC.

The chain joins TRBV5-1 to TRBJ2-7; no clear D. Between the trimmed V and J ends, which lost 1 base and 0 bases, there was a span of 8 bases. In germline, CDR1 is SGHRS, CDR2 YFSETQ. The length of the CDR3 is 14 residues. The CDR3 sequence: CASSLFLSSYEQYF. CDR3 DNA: TGCGCCAGCAGCTTGTTCTTGAGCTCCTACGAGCAGTACTTC.

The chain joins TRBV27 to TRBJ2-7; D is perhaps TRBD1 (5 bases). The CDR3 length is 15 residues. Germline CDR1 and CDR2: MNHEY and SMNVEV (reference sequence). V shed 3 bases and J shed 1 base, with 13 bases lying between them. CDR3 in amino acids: CASSFGLGPSYEQYF. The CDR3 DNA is TGTGCCAGCAGTTTCGGGTTGGGGCCTTCCTACGAGCAGTACTTC.